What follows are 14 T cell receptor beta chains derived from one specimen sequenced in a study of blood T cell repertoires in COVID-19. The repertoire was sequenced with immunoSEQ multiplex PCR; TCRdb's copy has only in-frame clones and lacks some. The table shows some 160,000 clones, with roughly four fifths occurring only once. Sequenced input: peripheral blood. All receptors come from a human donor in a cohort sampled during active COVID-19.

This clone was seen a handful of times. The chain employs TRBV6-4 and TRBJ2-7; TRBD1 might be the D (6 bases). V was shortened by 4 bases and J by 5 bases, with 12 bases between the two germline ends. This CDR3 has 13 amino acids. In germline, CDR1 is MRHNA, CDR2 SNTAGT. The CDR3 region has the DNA TGTGCCAGCAGTGCCAGGGGCCACGACGAGCAGTACTTC. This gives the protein CASSARGHDEQYF.

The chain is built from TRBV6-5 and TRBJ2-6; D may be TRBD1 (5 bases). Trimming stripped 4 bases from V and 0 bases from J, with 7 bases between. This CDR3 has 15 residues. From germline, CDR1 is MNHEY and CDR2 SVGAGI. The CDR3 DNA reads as TGTGCCAGCAGTTTCGACAGCTCTGGGGCCAACGTCCTGACTTTC. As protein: CASSFDSSGANVLTF.

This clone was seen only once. The CDR3 reads CASSYGGVRYEQYF. Here the CDR3 DNA reads TGTGCCAGCAGTTACGGAGGGGTTCGGTACGAGCAGTACTTC. J is TRBJ2-7 and V is TRBV6-5; weak D call: TRBD2 (6 bases). Looked up from germline, CDR1 is MNHEY and CDR2 is SVGAGI. CDR3 length: 14 amino acids. The ends were cut back, 2 bases at V and 4 bases at J, with 12 bases in the middle.

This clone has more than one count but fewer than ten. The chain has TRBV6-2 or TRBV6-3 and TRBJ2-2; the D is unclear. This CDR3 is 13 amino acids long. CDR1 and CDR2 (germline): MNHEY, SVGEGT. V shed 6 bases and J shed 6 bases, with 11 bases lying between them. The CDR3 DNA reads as TGTGCCAGCAGCCCCCACCTAGCCGGGGAGCTGTTTTTT. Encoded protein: CASSPHLAGELFF.

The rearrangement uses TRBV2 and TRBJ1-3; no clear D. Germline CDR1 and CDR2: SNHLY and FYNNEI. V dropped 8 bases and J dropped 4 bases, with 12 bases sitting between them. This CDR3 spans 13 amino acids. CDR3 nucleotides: TGTGCCAGCGTTAATTCGCAGGGAAACACCATATATTTT. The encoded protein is CASVNSQGNTIYF.

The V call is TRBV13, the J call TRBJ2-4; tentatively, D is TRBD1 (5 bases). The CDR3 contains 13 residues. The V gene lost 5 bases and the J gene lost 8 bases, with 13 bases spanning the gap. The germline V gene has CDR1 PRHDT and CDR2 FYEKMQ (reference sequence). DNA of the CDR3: TGTGCCAGCAGCCTTTCGACAGTTCACATTCAGTACTTC. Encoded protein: CASSLSTVHIQYF.

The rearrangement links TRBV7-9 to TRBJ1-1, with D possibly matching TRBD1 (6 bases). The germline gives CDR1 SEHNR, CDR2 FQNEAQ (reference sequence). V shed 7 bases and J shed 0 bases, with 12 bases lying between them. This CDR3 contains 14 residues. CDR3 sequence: CASTLGHLNTEAFF. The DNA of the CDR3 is TGTGCCAGCACCTTGGGACATTTGAACACTGAAGCTTTCTTT.

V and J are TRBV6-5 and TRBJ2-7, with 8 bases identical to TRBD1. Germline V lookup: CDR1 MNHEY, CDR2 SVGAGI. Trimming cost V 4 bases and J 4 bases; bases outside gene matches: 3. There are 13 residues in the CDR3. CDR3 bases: TGTGCCAGCAGTTCAGGGGGCGAATACGAGCAGTACTTC. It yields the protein CASSSGGEYEQYF.

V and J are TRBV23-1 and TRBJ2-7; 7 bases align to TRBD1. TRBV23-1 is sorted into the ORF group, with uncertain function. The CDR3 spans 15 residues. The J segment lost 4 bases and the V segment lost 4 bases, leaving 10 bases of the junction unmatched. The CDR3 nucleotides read TGCGCCAGCAGTCGCCAGACAGGGTCGGGATACGAGCAGTACTTC. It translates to CASSRQTGSGYEQYF.

This CDR3 is CSALAGETQYF. As DNA, the CDR3 is TGCAGCGCCCTGGCGGGGGAGACCCAGTACTTC. The chain links TRBV20-1 to TRBJ2-5; D may be TRBD2 (6 bases). The germline V gene has CDR1 DFQATT and CDR2 SNEGSKA (reference sequence). The CDR3 is 11 amino acids.

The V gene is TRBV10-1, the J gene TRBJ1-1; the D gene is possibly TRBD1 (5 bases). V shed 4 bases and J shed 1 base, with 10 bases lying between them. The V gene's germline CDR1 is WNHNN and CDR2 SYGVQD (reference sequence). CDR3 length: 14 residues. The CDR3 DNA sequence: TGCGCCAGCAGTGCAGGGTCGGCGAACACTGAAGCTTTCTTT. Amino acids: CASSAGSANTEAFF.

The CDR3 bases are TGTGCCAGCTCAACCGGGGCAGGGGGCTACGAGCAGTACTTC. Translating it yields CASSTGAGGYEQYF. The chain combines TRBV18 with TRBJ2-7, with 7 nucleotides matching TRBD1. CDR3 length: 14 amino acids. CDR1 KGHSH and CDR2 LQKENI come from the germline V gene. After removal of 5 bases from V and 3 bases from J, the junction contained 7 bases not matched to a gene.

The CDR3 protein is CASSLSGARNYGYTF. The CDR3, as DNA: TGTGCCAGCAGTTTATCGGGGGCCCGTAACTATGGCTACACCTTC. The chain is built from TRBV27 and TRBJ1-2; maybe TRBD1 (6 bases). CDR3 length: 15 residues. CDR1 is MNHEY, CDR2 SMNVEV, per germline (reference sequence). V was trimmed by 0 bases and J by 1 base, leaving 9 bases between them.

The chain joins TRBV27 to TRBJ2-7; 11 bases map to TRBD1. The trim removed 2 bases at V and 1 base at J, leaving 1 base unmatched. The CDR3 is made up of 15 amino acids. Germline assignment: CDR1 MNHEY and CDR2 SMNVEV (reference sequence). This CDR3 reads CASSLGQGASYEQYF. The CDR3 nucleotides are TGTGCCAGCAGTTTAGGACAGGGGGCTTCCTACGAGCAGTACTTC.